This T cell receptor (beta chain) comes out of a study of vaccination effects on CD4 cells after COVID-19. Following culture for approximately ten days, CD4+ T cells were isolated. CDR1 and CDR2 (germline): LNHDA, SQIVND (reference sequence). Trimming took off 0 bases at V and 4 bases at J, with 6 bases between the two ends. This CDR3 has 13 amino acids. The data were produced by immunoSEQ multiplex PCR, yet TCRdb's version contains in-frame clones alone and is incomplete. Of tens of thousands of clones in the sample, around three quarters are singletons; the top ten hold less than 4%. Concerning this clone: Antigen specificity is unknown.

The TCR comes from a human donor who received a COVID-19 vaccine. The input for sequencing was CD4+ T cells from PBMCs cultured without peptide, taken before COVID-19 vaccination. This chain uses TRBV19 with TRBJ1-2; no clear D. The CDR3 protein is CASSIDITYGYTF. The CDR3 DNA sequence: TGTGCCAGTAGTATAGATATCACCTATGGCTACACCTTC. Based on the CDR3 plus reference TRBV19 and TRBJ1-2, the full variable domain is DGGITQSPKYLFRKEGQNVTLSCEQNLNHDAMYWYRQDPGQGLRLIYYSQIVNDFQKGDIAEGYSVSREKKESFPLTVTSAQKNPTAFYLCASSIDITYGYTFGSGTRLTVV.